These 3 T cell receptor beta chains share one sample of origin, sequenced in a study of blood T cell repertoires in COVID-19. The protocol was immunoSEQ multiplex PCR, while the TCRdb copy is restricted to in-frame clones and leaves out a portion. The table includes just under 350,000 clones, 87% detected once. Sequencing used peripheral blood. The receptors come from a woman between 50 and 59 years old with COVID-19, enrolled during active disease.

V gene TRBV12-5 combines with J gene TRBJ1-1; TRBD1 aligns across 7 bases. The junction had 4 bases not matched to a gene; V was cut back by 3 bases and J by 0 bases. The germline V gene encodes CDR1 LGHNT and CDR2 FRNRAP. The CDR3 length is 15 residues. The CDR3 nucleotides are TGTGCTAGTGGTTTCAAACAGGGGATGAACACTGAAGCTTTCTTT. This gives the protein CASGFKQGMNTEAFF.

This clone was counted many times. V usage is TRBV5-1 and J usage is TRBJ1-1; 8 bases agree with TRBD1. CDR1 and CDR2 from the germline V gene are SGHRS and YFSETQ. This CDR3 is built from 16 residues. V trimming: 3 bases; J trimming: 1 base; junction bases outside the gene matches: 8. CDR3 sequence (DNA): TGCGCCAGCAGCTCCCAAGGGACAGGACCGAACACTGAAGCTTTCTTT. It encodes CASSSQGTGPNTEAFF.

In its sample, this clone was seen a few times. The chain carries TRBV19 and TRBJ2-7; 7 nucleotides agree with TRBD1. The V segment lost 1 base and the J segment 2 bases; nucleotides outside the gene matches: 5. Per the germline V gene, CDR1 is LNHDA and CDR2 is SQIVND (reference sequence). The CDR3 contains 15 residues. The CDR3: CASSIAGGRTYEQYF. CDR3 nucleotides: TGTGCCAGTAGTATAGCAGGGGGTAGGACCTACGAGCAGTACTTC.